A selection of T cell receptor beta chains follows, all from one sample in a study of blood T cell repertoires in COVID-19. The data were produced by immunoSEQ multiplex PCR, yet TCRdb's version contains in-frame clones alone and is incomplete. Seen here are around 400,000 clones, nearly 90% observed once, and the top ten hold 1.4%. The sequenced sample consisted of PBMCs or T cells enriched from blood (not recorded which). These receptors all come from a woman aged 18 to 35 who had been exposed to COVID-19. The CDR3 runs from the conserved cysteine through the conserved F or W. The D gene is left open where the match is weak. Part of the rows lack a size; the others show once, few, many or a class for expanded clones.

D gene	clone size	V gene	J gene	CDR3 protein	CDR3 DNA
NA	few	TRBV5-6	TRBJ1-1	CASSFTSDWPGGTEAFF	TGTGCCAGCAGCTTTACCTCCGATTGGCCGGGCGGGACTGAAGCTTTCTTT
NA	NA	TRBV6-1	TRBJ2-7	CASSEALAGYYEQYF	TGTGCCAGCAGTGAAGCACTGGCAGGCTACTACGAGCAGTACTTC
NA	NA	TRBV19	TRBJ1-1	CASTFGSTEAFF	TGTGCCAGTACCTTTGGGAGTACTGAAGCTTTCTTT
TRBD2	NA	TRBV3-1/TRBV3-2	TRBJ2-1	CASSERLAGRLAHEQFF	TGTGCCAGCAGCGAAAGGCTAGCGGGGCGCCTGGCCCATGAGCAGTTCTTC
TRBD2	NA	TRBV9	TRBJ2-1	CASSVSGGPYNEQFF	TGTGCCAGCAGCGTCAGCGGGGGGCCGTACAATGAGCAGTTCTTC
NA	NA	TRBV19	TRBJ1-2	CASTRRTDGYTF	TGTGCCAGTACGCGGCGGACAGATGGCTACACCTTC
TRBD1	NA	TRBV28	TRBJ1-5	CASSLLTGGLNQPQHF	TGTGCCAGCAGTTTACTTACAGGGGGCCTCAATCAGCCCCAGCATTTT
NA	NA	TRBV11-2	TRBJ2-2	CASREGRMNTGELFF	TGTGCCAGCAGGGAGGGCAGGATGAACACCGGGGAGCTGTTTTTT
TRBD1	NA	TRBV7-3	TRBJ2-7	CASSRDRGPYEQYF	TGTGCCAGCAGCCGGGACAGGGGGCCCTACGAGCAGTACTTC
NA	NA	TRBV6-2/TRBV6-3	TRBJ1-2	CASSYSEAGDNYGYTF	TGTGCCAGCAGTTACTCGGAGGCAGGGGATAACTATGGCTACACCTTC
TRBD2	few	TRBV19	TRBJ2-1	CASSIELAGVSGEFF	TGTGCCAGTAGTATTGAGCTAGCGGGAGTAAGTGGAGAGTTCTTC
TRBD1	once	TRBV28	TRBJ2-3	CASSSSPGTGADTQYF	TGTGCCAGCAGTTCCAGTCCCGGGACAGGGGCCGATACGCAGTATTTT
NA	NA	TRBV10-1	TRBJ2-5	CASSEPGAARAETQYF	TGCGCCAGCAGTGAGCCGGGAGCGGCTCGCGCGGAGACCCAGTACTTC
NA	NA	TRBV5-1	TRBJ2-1	CASSLEAPTATYNEQFF	TGCGCCAGCAGCTTGGAGGCCCCGACAGCAACCTACAATGAGCAGTTCTTC
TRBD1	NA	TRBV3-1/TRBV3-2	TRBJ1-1	CASSQGTGTTEAFF	TGTGCCAGCAGCCAAGGGACAGGGACGACTGAAGCTTTCTTT
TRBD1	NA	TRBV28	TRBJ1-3	CASSLPRGSSGNTIYF	TGTGCCAGCAGTTTACCCAGGGGGAGCTCTGGAAACACCATATATTTT
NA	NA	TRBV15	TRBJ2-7	CATSTYDSTVSPSYEQYF	TGTGCCACCAGCACCTACGACAGTACGGTCTCCCCCTCCTACGAGCAGTACTTC
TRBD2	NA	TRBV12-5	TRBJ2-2	CASGAGTSGTGELFF	TGTGCTAGTGGCGCCGGGACTAGCGGCACCGGGGAGCTGTTTTTT
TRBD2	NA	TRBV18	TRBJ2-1	CASSPQRGGRTYNEQFF	TGTGCCAGCTCACCACAGCGGGGGGGAAGAACCTACAATGAGCAGTTCTTC
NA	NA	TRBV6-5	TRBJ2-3	CASSYSAGQDPDTQYF	TGTGCCAGCAGTTACTCAGCGGGACAGGATCCAGATACGCAGTATTTT
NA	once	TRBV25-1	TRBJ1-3	CASSPLGGTGNTIYF	TGTGCCAGCAGTCCCCTTGGGGGGACTGGAAACACCATATATTTT
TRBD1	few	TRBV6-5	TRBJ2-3	CASRITTGGANTQYF	TGTGCCAGCAGAATCACGACAGGGGGCGCGAATACGCAGTATTTT
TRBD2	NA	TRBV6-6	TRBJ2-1	CASSPGLAGGYEQFF	TGTGCCAGCAGTCCTGGTCTAGCGGGAGGTTATGAGCAGTTCTTC
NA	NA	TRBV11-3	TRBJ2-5	CASSRTPGVQETQYF	TGTGCCAGCAGCAGAACACCGGGGGTCCAAGAGACCCAGTACTTC
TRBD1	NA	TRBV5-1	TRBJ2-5	CASSLTGMDQETQYF	TGCGCCAGCAGCCTGACAGGGATGGACCAAGAGACCCAGTACTTC
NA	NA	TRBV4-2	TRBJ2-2	CASSQEGGTGELFF	TGTGCCAGCAGCCAAGAGGGGGGCACCGGGGAGCTGTTTTTT
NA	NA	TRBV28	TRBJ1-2	CASSQTMKSYGYTF	TGTGCCAGCAGCCAAACTATGAAGAGCTATGGCTACACCTTC
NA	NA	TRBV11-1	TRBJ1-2	CASTVGGPSYGYTF	TGTGCCAGCACGGTTGGAGGACCCAGCTATGGCTACACCTTC
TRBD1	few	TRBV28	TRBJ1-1	CASSIQGAWAEAFF	TGTGCCAGCAGTATACAGGGGGCCTGGGCTGAAGCTTTCTTT
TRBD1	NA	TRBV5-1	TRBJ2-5	CASSTGQGGKAQYF	TGCGCCAGCAGCACAGGACAGGGGGGCAAGGCCCAGTACTTC
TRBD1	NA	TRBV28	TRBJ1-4	CASSSDRVRSAEKLFF	TGTGCCAGCAGTTCCGACAGGGTGAGGAGTGCTGAAAAACTGTTTTTT
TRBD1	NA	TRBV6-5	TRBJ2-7	CASSAQGVSYEQYF	TGTGCCAGCAGCGCACAGGGGGTGTCCTACGAGCAGTACTTC
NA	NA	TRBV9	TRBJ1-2	CASSADSNHPYGYTF	TGTGCCAGCAGCGCGGACAGCAATCACCCCTATGGCTACACCTTC
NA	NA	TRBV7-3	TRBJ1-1	CASSQQPTDTEAFF	TGTGCCAGCAGCCAACAACCCACCGACACTGAAGCTTTCTTT
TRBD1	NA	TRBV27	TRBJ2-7	CASSPGRDRAFYEQYF	TGTGCCAGCAGTCCTGGACGGGACAGGGCGTTCTACGAGCAGTACTTC
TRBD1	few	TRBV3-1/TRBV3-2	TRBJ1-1	CASRQGVSEAFF	TGTGCCAGCAGGCAGGGGGTCTCTGAAGCTTTCTTT
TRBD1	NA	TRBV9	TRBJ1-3	CASSVADPGTGSGNTIYF	TGTGCCAGCAGCGTGGCCGACCCCGGGACAGGATCTGGAAACACCATATATTTT
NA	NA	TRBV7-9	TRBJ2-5	CASSSFRERGQETQYF	TGTGCCAGCAGCTCGTTCAGGGAAAGGGGGCAAGAGACCCAGTACTTC
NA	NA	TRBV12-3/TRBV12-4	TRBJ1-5	CASSFSPAEPQHF	TGTGCCAGCAGTTTTTCTCCGGCGGAGCCCCAGCATTTT
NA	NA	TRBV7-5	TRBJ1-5	CVRSLDRGVRGNQPQHF	TGTGTCAGAAGCCTAGACAGGGGGGTTCGCGGCAATCAGCCCCAGCATTTT
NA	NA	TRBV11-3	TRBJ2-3	CASSVTRGADTQYF	TGTGCCAGCAGCGTGACCCGCGGGGCAGATACGCAGTATTTT
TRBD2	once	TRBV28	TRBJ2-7	CASSLGTSGSNKQYF	TGTGCCAGCAGTTTGGGGACTAGCGGGAGTAATAAGCAGTACTTC
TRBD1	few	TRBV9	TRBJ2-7	CASSVGGTGGIYEQYF	TGTGCCAGCAGCGTAGGAGGCACAGGGGGCATCTACGAGCAGTACTTC
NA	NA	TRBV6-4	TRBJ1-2	CASSDGSGLAGYTF	TGTGCCAGCAGTGACGGCAGTGGCTTAGCTGGCTACACCTTC
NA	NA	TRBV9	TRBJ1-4	CASSVGGHPSNEKLFF	TGTGCCAGCAGCGTAGGCGGACACCCGTCGAATGAAAAACTGTTTTTT
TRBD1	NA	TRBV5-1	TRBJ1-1	CASSSGTDLEAFF	TGCGCCAGCAGCTCGGGGACAGACCTTGAAGCTTTCTTT
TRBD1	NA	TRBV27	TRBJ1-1	CASSLTGTGTEAFF	TGTGCCAGCAGTTTGACAGGGACCGGCACTGAAGCTTTCTTT
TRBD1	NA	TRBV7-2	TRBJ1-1	CASSFGDRDFSEAFF	TGTGCCAGCAGCTTCGGGGACAGGGATTTCTCTGAAGCTTTCTTT
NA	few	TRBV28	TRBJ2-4	CASSPGGPAKNIQYF	TGTGCCAGCAGTCCCGGTGGGCCAGCCAAAAACATTCAGTACTTC
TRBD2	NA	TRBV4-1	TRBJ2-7	CASSQRLAGGSSYEQYF	TGCGCCAGCAGCCAACGGCTAGCGGGTGGAAGCTCCTACGAGCAGTACTTC
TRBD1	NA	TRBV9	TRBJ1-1	CASSPGGAFF	TGTGCCAGCAGCCCAGGGGGGGCTTTCTTT
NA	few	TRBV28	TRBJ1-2	CASTTGGRVSTF	TGTGCCAGCACTACCGGGGGTCGGGTTAGCACCTTC
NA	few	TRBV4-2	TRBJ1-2	CASSQGSGLYGYTF	TGTGCCAGCAGCCAAGGGTCCGGACTCTATGGCTACACCTTC
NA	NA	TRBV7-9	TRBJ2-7	CASSFRETSYEQYF	TGTGCCAGCAGCTTCCGGGAGACTTCCTACGAGCAGTACTTC
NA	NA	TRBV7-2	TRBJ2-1	CASSLGGTLNEQFF	TGTGCCAGCAGCTTAGGCGGGACTCTCAATGAGCAGTTCTTC
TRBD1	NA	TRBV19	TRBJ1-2	CASNTQQGNYGYTF	TGTGCCAGTAACACGCAACAGGGGAACTATGGCTACACCTTC
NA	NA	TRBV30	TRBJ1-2	CAWSRGSNYGYTF	TGTGCCTGGAGTAGGGGTTCTAACTATGGCTACACCTTC